The TCR beta chain under discussion was sequenced for a study of cytomegalovirus exposure and HLA in healthy donors. V lost 6 bases, J lost 2 bases, and 5 bases stayed unmatched. The CDR3 totals 14 residues. CDR1 is MNHEY and CDR2 is SVGAGI in the germline V gene. Comment on this clone: No antigen is known for it.

Notes on the study in general: Highest at DRB1 and lowest at HLA-C, TCR association rates differed among HLA loci in a later analysis. The authors reported that TCR beta sequences could predict HLA-A and HLA-B alleles. These predictions were accurate for most subjects in the first cohort. Common viral pathogens were later found to be apparently linked to several of the most significant clusters.

The primer mix had 60 Vbeta and 13 Jbeta primers. Data came from immunoSEQ multiplex PCR; TCRdb stores just in-frame clones and leaves some out. Of about 150,000 clones listed, around 80% are singletons. The sequence derives from a woman aged 40 to 50 in good health and CMV-seronegative. The sequenced sample was PBMCs. This chain uses TRBV6-5 with TRBJ2-7, with 9 bases aligning to TRBD1. Written as DNA, the CDR3 is TGTGCCAGCAGCCAGGACAGGGGCCCCTACGAGCAGTACTTC. It is translated as CASSQDRGPYEQYF.